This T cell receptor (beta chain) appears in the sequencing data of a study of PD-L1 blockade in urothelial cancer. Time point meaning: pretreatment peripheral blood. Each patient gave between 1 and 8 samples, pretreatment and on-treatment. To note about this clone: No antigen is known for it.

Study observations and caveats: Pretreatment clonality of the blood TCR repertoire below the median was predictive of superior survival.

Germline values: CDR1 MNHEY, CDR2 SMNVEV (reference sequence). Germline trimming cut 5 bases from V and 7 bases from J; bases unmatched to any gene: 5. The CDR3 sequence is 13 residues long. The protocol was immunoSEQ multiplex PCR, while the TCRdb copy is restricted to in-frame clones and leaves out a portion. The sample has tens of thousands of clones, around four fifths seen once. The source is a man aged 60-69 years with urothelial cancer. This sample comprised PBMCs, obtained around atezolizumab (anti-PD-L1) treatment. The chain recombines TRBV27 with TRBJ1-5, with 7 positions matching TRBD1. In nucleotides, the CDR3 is TGTGCCAGCAGTCCGGGACAGATACAGCCCCAGCATTTT. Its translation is CASSPGQIQPQHF.